The following is a T cell receptor beta chain sequence with its context. Trimming cost V 0 bases and J 4 bases, with 15 bases left between them. CDR1 GTSNPN and CDR2 SVGIG come from the germline V gene (reference sequence). CDR3 size: 15 residues. 60 Vbeta and 13 Jbeta primers were used in PCR. Sequencing was performed with immunoSEQ multiplex PCR; in TCRdb, only in-frame clones are kept and a portion is missing. This sample carries 100,000 or so clones, under 80% of them seen once, and the ten largest clones take 4.8%. The sample comes from a study of cytomegalovirus exposure and HLA in healthy donors.

The V call is TRBV30, the J call TRBJ1-2; D unresolved. The specimen was PBMCs. The clonotype originates from a woman aged 18-35 years in good health and CMV-seropositive. CDR3 in DNA: TGTGCCTGGAGTGTACGTCGGGAATCCGGCTATGGCTACACCTTC. This codes for CAWSVRRESGYGYTF.